The present TCR beta chain was sequenced within a study of T-cell reconstitution after alpha-beta-depleted transplantation in children. Researchers prepared the TCRbeta library using unique molecular identifiers, the study reports. TCRdb fed the PCR reads into MiXCR, producing one record per CDR3 protein. Of over 300,000 distinct CDR3 sequences listed, about a tenth are singletons. Germline V gene data show CDR1 as SGHTA and CDR2 as FQGNSA. The CDR3 runs to 16 residues. The germline V and J ends were trimmed by 5 bases and 2 bases, with 15 bases remaining between them. This sequence joins TRBV7-2 and TRBJ2-2, with D unresolved. This material consisted of PBMCs from the stem cell graft donor, taken from the stem cell graft. The sequence derives from a human donor who donated a stem cell graft to a child with acute lymphoblastic leukemia. CDR3 in amino acids: CASSAQPVPNTGELFF. The CDR3 DNA reads as TGTGCCAGCAGCGCACAACCCGTACCCAACACCGGGGAGCTGTTTTTT. The full variable domain, its missing parts supplied by reference TRBV7-2 and TRBJ2-2, is GAGVSQSPSNKVTEKGKDVELRCDPISGHTALYWYRQSLGQGLEFLIYFQGNSAPDKSGLPSDRFSAERTGGSVSTLTIQRTQQEDSAVYLCASSAQPVPNTGELFFGEGSRLTVL.